This T cell receptor beta chain derives from a study of graft-versus-host responses after intestinal transplantation. Across the study: Induction with anti-thymocyte globulin, then tacrolimus and steroids for about 3 years, was given to all recipients. Whole-study findings and limits: Within allografts, high graft-versus-host to host-versus-graft clonal ratios were seen among patients with graft-donor T cell macrochimerism.

Produced via immunoSEQ multiplex PCR; TCRdb's table is partial and in-frame only. The sample carries about 98,000 clones, 80% to 85% recorded once. Remarks on this clone: Its antigen is currently unknown.

The CDR3 has 16 amino acids. The V gene's germline CDR1 is MNHEY and CDR2 SMNVEV (reference sequence). The J segment lost 6 bases and the V segment lost 2 bases, leaving 7 bases of the junction unmatched. This sequence was found in a human donor who received an intestinal transplant. The sequencing here drew on unstimulated CD8+ T cells sorted from spleen or lymph node cells, taken before intestinal transplant. The chain links TRBV27 to TRBJ2-3, with 11 positions matching TRBD2. The CDR3 DNA is TGTGCCAGCAGTTTAAGGGCTAGCGGGGGGTGGGATACGCAGTATTTT. Its translation: CASSLRASGGWDTQYF.